Presented here are 23 T cell receptor delta chains from one specimen sequenced in a study of γδ T cells in repeated Plasmodium falciparum infection. TCRdb redid clone calling on the multiplex PCR reads using CATT. The sample contains roughly 86,000 delta-chain clones, roughly 1.4% of which appear only once. Vgamma9/Vdelta2+ and Vdelta2-negative gammadelta T cells were flow-sorted from PBMC for bulk sequencing. Sequenced material: gamma-delta T cells from blood. These TCRs come from a pool of human donors (malaria-infected and uninfected, not separated).

There are a few counts of this clone. The protein recorded in TCRdb matches a much larger clone and deviates from this DNA's translation at residue 12, suggesting a read error; the protein here is obtained by translating the DNA. The rearrangement links TRDV2 to TRDJ1, with 9 bases lining up with TRDD3. Germline matching of the DNA provided the J gene here, since TCRdb leaves it blank. The CDR3 has 16 amino acids. Trimming removed 3 bases from V and 6 bases from J; junction bases left unmatched: 13. Germline CDR1 is GEAIGNYY and CDR2 is EKD. This CDR3 reads CACDPMTGGQKNKLIF. CDR3 bases: TGTGCCTGTGACCCCATGACTGGGGGACAGAAAAATAAACTCATCTTT.

In its sample, this clone was seen a few times. The TCRdb protein, from a much larger clone, departs from this DNA's translation at residue 14, likely by read error; the protein shown derives from the DNA. The CDR3 sequence: CACDDLLGDTPAYIDKLIF. As DNA, the CDR3 is TGTGCCTGTGACGATTTACTGGGGGATACGCCCGCGTACATCGATAAACTCATCTTT. V is TRDV2 and J is TRDJ1; 13 bases match TRDD3. In the absence of a J gene in TCRdb, the DNA was matched to germline to assign it here. Looked up from germline, CDR1 is GEAIGNYY and CDR2 is EKD. The V gene end was trimmed by 3 bases and the J gene end by 4 bases; junction bases not matched to a gene: 16. The CDR3 runs to 19 residues.

The V call is TRDV1, the J call TRDJ1; TRDD3 matches 8 bases. The J gene, not given by TCRdb, was assigned here from a germline match of the nucleotide sequence. Germline V gene lookup returns CDR1 TSWWSYY and CDR2 QGS. After removal of 2 bases from V and 1 base from J, the junction contained 15 bases not matched to a gene. The CDR3 has 19 amino acids. The CDR3 nucleotides are TGTGCTCTTGGGGAATACCGTTTGGCTGAGGGATACGGCACCGATAAACTCATCTTT. Its protein product is CALGEYRLAEGYGTDKLIF.

This clone was seen more than once but under ten times. A far larger clone is off by one base, so a read error is likely. Different DNA sequences within this sample yield the same CDR3. The chain is built from TRDV2 and TRDJ3, with 10 bases identical to TRDD3. No J gene is reported in TCRdb; it was inferred here by comparing the DNA with germline. The CDR3 spans 19 residues. CDR1 and CDR2 (germline): GEAIGNYY, EKD. The chain's CDR3 is CACDATGGLSSWDTRQMFF. The CDR3, as DNA: TGCGCCTGTGACGCTACTGGGGGATTGAGCTCCTGGGACACCCGACAGATGTTTTTC.

Only a few counts were recorded for this clone. The translation of this DNA and the TCRdb protein of a much larger clone differ at residue 9, probably owing to a read error; the protein shown here is translated from the DNA. V and J are TRDV3 and TRDJ1; 8 positions agree with TRDD3. The J gene is not listed in TCRdb, so it was assigned here from a DNA match to germline. Germline V gene lookup returns CDR1 TVYSNPD and CDR2 GDNSRS (reference sequence). With V trimmed by 4 bases and J by 4 bases, 11 bases remained unmatched. The CDR3 loop spans 14 amino acids. DNA for the CDR3: TGTGCCTCTTTTAGGGGGATAAACAGCGATAAACTCATCTTT. It codes for CASFRGINSDKLIF.

This clone was found a few times. TCRdb records a much larger clone's protein for this DNA, with a difference at residue 4 that likely arises from a read error; the protein given is the translation of the DNA. The chain links TRDV2 to TRDJ1; tentative D call: TRDD3 (5 bases). This CDR3 has 16 amino acids. The germline gives CDR1 GEAIGNYY, CDR2 EKD. CDR3 loop: CACGTVGGSLPDKLIF. The CDR3 region has the DNA TGTGCCTGTGGCACCGTCGGGGGTTCCCTGCCCGATAAACTCATCTTT.

To note about this clone: The translation of this DNA and the TCRdb protein of a much larger clone differ at residue 9, probably owing to a read error; the protein shown here is translated from the DNA. This CDR3 reads CAFYTDWNCTDKLIF. The CDR3 DNA reads TGTGCCTTTTACACGGACTGGAATTGCACCGATAAACTCATCTTT. V and J are TRDV3 and TRDJ1; D may be TRDD3 (5 bases). The germline V gene encodes CDR1 TVYSNPD and CDR2 GDNSRS (reference sequence). Trimming stripped 2 bases from V and 1 base from J, with 17 bases between. The CDR3 contains 15 residues. Variable domain in full (rest from reference TRDV3 and TRDJ1): CDKVTQSSPDQTVASGSEVVLLCTYDTVYSNPDLFWYRIRPDYSFQFVFYGDNSRSEGADFTQGRFSVKHILTQKAFHLVISPVRTEDSATYYCAFYTDWNCTDKLIFGKGTRVTVEP.

This clone was seen a handful of times. A far more abundant clone sits one base away, making this likely a read error. Other DNA sequences in this sample translate to the same CDR3. This chain joins TRDV1 and TRDJ1; TRDD3 agrees at 9 bases. TCRdb records no J gene; here it was assigned by comparing the DNA to germline. The length of the CDR3 is 15 residues. CDR1 TSWWSYY and CDR2 QGS come from the germline V gene. CDR3 sequence (DNA): TGTGCTCTCGGGGAACTGAAAGCTGGGGGATCAAGACTCATCTTT. It encodes CALGELKAGGSRLIF.

This clone has more than one count but fewer than ten. TCRdb pairs this DNA with a much larger clone's protein that differs at residue 20, likely a read error; the protein shown was translated from the DNA. J gene calling gave no result, while the V gene is TRDV1; the table names TRDD3, a call not compared with the DNA. From germline, CDR1 is TSWWSYY and CDR2 QGS. The CDR3 extends over 22 amino acids. For the CDR3, the DNA is TGTGCTCTTGGGCCCCACCCTACACGAGGATCCCCTAAGTCCTGGGACACCCGACAGACGTTTTTC. This translates into CALGPHPTRGSPKSWDTRQTFF.

On this clone: The TCRdb record carries a much larger clone's protein, which differs from this DNA's translation at residue 15; a read error is the likely cause, and the protein listed here is the DNA translation. The CDR3 region is CALGLTRRNNWGIRHTDKLIF. The CDR3 bases are TGTGCTCTTGGGCTTACTCGACGTAATAACTGGGGGATACGGCACACCGATAAACTCATCTTT. This chain uses TRDV1 with TRDJ1; 13 nucleotides align to TRDD3. CDR1 and CDR2 (germline): TSWWSYY, QGS. This CDR3 is 21 amino acids long. Losses at the gene ends were 5 bases for V and 0 bases for J; bases not matched to a gene: 18.

In its sample, this clone was seen many times. V is TRDV1 and J is TRDJ1; possible D gene TRDD3, 6 bases. The CDR3 loop spans 26 amino acids. Trimming removed 0 bases at V and 2 bases at J, with 43 bases between. Germline loops: CDR1 TSWWSYY, CDR2 QGS. The CDR3 nucleotides read TGTGCTCTTGGGGAACTGTCGCTCCCTACGAGGTGGTGGGGGTTAAACGAGTCCGTCCCTACCGATAAACTCATCTTT. It codes for CALGELSLPTRWWGLNESVPTDKLIF.

As for this clone: This likely traces to a read error, being one base from a far larger clone. Different DNA sequences within this sample yield the same CDR3. This chain uses TRDV2 with TRDJ1, with D unresolved. The J gene, left out of TCRdb, was set here by checking the DNA against germline. The CDR3 spans 14 residues. Trimming removed 0 bases at V and 2 bases at J, with 9 bases between. Looked up from germline, CDR1 is GEAIGNYY and CDR2 is EKD. The CDR3 protein is CACDTVSGTDKLIF. In DNA form, the CDR3 reads TGTGCCTGTGACACCGTTTCGGGGACCGATAAACTCATCTTT.

In the case of this clone: TCRdb's listed protein matches a much larger clone and diverges from this DNA's translation at residue 3, likely through a read error; the protein shown comes from the DNA. The V gene is TRAV38-2/DV8, the J gene TRDJ1, with 12 bases identical to TRDD3. Because TCRdb records no J gene, it was assigned here through a match of the DNA to germline. Germline V gene lookup returns CDR1 TSESDYY and CDR2 QEAYKQQN. The CDR3 is made up of 19 amino acids. The ends lost 9 bases at V and 5 bases at J; junction bases unmatched: 23. The CDR3 spells CACSGVGYWGIHARDKLIF. DNA of the CDR3: TGTGCTTGTAGCGGGGTCGGCTACTGGGGGATACACGCAAGGGATAAACTCATCTTT.

Notes on this clone: For this DNA, TCRdb reports the protein of a much larger clone, which diverges at residue 15, most likely from a read error; the protein presented here is translated directly from the DNA. The V call is TRDV1, the J call TRDJ1; 10 positions match TRDD3. Matching the DNA to germline supplied the J gene, which TCRdb does not give. The CDR3 covers 21 residues. Germline CDR1 TSWWSYY, CDR2 QGS. V lost 0 bases, J lost 2 bases, and 18 bases stayed unmatched. The CDR3 DNA sequence: TGTGCTCTTGGGGAACTATGCTACTCCCCCCCGTACTGGGGGATGACCGATAAACTCATCTTT. It translates to CALGELCYSPPYWGMTDKLIF.

This clone was counted a few times. It is likely a read error: a sequence one base away is far more abundant. This CDR3 is also generated by other DNA sequences in the sample. J is TRDJ2 and V is TRDV2; 7 nucleotides line up with TRDD3. The J gene is absent in TCRdb and was assigned here via DNA matching to germline. Germline-derived CDR1 and CDR2 are GEAIGNYY and EKD. This CDR3 has 12 residues. CDR3 nucleotides: TGCGCCTGTGACTGGGGGACAGCACAACTCTTCTTT. Translating gives CACDWGTAQLFF.

This clone appeared many times. This chain joins TRDV2 and TRDJ1; 10 bases agree with TRDD3. CDR3 size: 23 residues. Germline CDR1 and CDR2: GEAIGNYY and EKD. V gave up 1 base and J gave up 2 bases; unmatched junction bases: 27. CDR3 residues: CACDTFPRPSVGGGYRGTDKLIF. The CDR3 region has the DNA TGTGCCTGTGACACTTTCCCGAGGCCTTCCGTGGGTGGGGGATACCGGGGGACCGATAAACTCATCTTT.

Of note for this clone: TCRdb's listed protein matches a much larger clone and diverges from this DNA's translation at residue 15, likely through a read error; the protein shown comes from the DNA. The chain combines TRDV1 with TRDJ1, with 10 bases identical to TRDD3. Here the J gene was assigned by germline matching of the DNA, as TCRdb has none. The CDR3 consists of 21 residues. Looked up from germline, CDR1 is TSWWSYY and CDR2 is QGS. J lost 1 base, V lost 3 bases, and 20 bases had no gene match. The CDR3 DNA reads as TGTGCTCTTGGGGATCCCAAACCTTCCCTACACTGGGGGATCACCACCGATAAACTCATCTTT. Amino acids: CALGDPKPSLHWGITTDKLIF.

Comments on this clone: TCRdb's protein, taken from a much larger clone, differs from this DNA's translation at residue 5, likely owing to a read error; the protein displayed comes from the DNA. This chain uses TRDV2 with TRDJ3; 13 nucleotides align to TRDD3. TCRdb does not report a J gene; here it was assigned by matching the DNA to germline references. The V gene's germline CDR1 is GEAIGNYY and CDR2 EKD. This CDR3 has 21 residues. Trimming removed 3 bases from V and 2 bases from J; junction bases left unmatched: 12. CDR3 nucleotides: TGTGCCTGTGACGTGGTACTGGGGGATACGCATCTGACCTGGGACACCCGACAGATGTTTTTC. Translating it yields CACDVVLGDTHLTWDTRQMFF.

In its sample, this clone was seen many times. A much larger clone is a single base away; this may be a read error. Distinct nucleotide sequences in the sample also encode this CDR3. The J gene has no call, while the V gene is TRDV1; the table gives TRDD3 as D, unverified against the DNA. This CDR3 is 22 amino acids long. Germline V CDR1 and CDR2: TSWWSYY, QGS. The CDR3 is CALGEGSVSLLQVLGDTDKLIF. Written as DNA, the CDR3 is TGTGCTCTTGGGGAGGGCTCTGTTTCCCTACTTCAGGTACTGGGGGATACCGATAAGCTCATCTTT.

As concerns this clone: With a far larger clone one base away, a read error is the likely cause. Other DNA sequences in the same sample also yield this CDR3. The genes are TRDV1 and TRDJ1; a weak D match, TRDD2 (6 bases). Since TCRdb gives no J gene, matching the DNA to germline was used here to assign it. The CDR3 sequence is 21 residues long. Between the trimmed V and J ends, which lost 1 base and 3 bases, there was a span of 30 bases. The germline V gene encodes CDR1 TSWWSYY and CDR2 QGS. Here the CDR3 DNA reads TGTGCTCTTGGGGAACCCCCCTTCCCCTCAATCGGGGGGTACGGGGCCGATAAACTCATCTTT. Amino acids: CALGEPPFPSIGGYGADKLIF.

This clone occurred many times. This chain connects TRDV1 to TRDJ1; TRDD3 matches at 10 bases. CDR3 length: 17 residues. Germline V gene sequence: CDR1 TSWWSYY, CDR2 QGS. V lost 1 base, J lost 4 bases, and 9 bases stayed unmatched. CDR3 loop: CALGERGDWGMFDKLIF. CDR3 bases: TGTGCTCTTGGGGAACGTGGGGACTGGGGGATGTTCGATAAACTCATCTTT.

This clone was detected a few times. TCRdb pairs this DNA with a much larger clone's protein that differs at residue 15, likely a read error; the protein shown was translated from the DNA. The V call is TRDV1, the J call TRDJ1, with 10 positions matching TRDD3. Trimming removed 2 bases from V and 3 bases from J; junction bases left unmatched: 24. Per germline, CDR1 TSWWSYY and CDR2 QGS. This CDR3 contains 22 residues. CDR3: CALGERLVPRVTGGCASDKLIF. CDR3 DNA: TGTGCTCTTGGGGAAAGACTCGTCCCTCGGGTTACTGGGGGATGCGCGTCCGATAAACTCATCTTT.

There are a few counts of this clone. The translation of this DNA and the TCRdb protein of a much larger clone differ at residue 15, probably owing to a read error; the protein shown here is translated from the DNA. The V gene is TRDV2; the J gene was not called; no DNA check was done on the table's D call, TRDD3. Germline CDR1 and CDR2: GEAIGNYY and EKD. This CDR3 contains 17 residues. The CDR3 here is CACDTGESSWDTRQTFF. In DNA, the CDR3 is TGTGCCTGTGACACAGGGGAGAGCTCCTGGGACACCCGACAGACGTTTTTC.